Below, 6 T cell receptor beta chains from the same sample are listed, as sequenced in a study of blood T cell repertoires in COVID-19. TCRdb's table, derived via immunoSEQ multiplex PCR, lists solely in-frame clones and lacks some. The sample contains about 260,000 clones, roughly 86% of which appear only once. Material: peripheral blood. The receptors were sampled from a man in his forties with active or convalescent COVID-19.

The CDR3 loop reads CASSVGGGAAETQYF. Written as DNA, the CDR3 is TGTGCCAGCAGCGTAGGCGGGGGGGCCGCGGAGACCCAGTACTTC. The genes are TRBV9 and TRBJ2-5, with TRBD2 identical over 9 bases. Germline V CDR1 and CDR2: SGDLS, YYNGEE. After removal of 0 bases from V and 5 bases from J, the junction contained 5 bases not matched to a gene. This CDR3 region has 15 residues.

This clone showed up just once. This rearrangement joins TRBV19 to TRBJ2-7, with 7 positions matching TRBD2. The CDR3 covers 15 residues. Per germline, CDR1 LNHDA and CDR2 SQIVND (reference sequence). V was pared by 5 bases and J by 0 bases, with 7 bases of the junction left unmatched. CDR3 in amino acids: CASSLFSGTSYEQYF. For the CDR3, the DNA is TGTGCCAGTAGTTTATTCAGCGGGACCTCCTACGAGCAGTACTTC.

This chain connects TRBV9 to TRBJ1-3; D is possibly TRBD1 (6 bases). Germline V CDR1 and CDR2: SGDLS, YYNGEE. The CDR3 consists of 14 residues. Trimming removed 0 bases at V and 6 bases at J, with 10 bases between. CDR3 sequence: CASSVARGPNTIYF. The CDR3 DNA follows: TGTGCCAGCAGCGTAGCCAGGGGTCCAAACACCATATATTTT.

The CDR3 nucleotides are TGTGCCAGCTCACCACCTGGACTAGCGGGGCCCTACAATGAGCAGTTCTTC. It translates to CASSPPGLAGPYNEQFF. The chain joins TRBV18 to TRBJ2-1, with TRBD2 identical over 12 bases. Germline V gene sequence: CDR1 KGHSH, CDR2 LQKENI. The CDR3 has 17 amino acids. V was clipped by 0 bases and J by 2 bases; unmatched bases: 2.

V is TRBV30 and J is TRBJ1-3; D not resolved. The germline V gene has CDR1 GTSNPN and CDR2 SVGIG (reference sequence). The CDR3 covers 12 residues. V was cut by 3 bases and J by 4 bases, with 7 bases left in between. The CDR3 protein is CAWSPQGNTIYF. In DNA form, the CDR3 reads TGTGCCTGGAGCCCACAGGGAAACACCATATATTTT. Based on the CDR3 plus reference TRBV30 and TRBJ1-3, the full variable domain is SQTIHQWPATLVQPVGSPLSLECTVEGTSNPNLYWYRQAAGRGLQLLFYSVGIGQISSEVPQNLSASRPQDRQFILSSKKLLLSDSGFYLCAWSPQGNTIYFGEGSWLTVV.

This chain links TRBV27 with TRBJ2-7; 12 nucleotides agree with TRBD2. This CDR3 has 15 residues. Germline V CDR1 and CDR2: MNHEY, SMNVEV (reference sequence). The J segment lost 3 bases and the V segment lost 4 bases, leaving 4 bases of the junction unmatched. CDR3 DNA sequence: TGTGCCAGCAGTTCTAGCGGGGGGGGATTCTACGAGCAGTACTTC. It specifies CASSSSGGGFYEQYF.